The rows below give T cell receptor beta chains drawn from one sample of a study of monozygotic twins with inflammatory bowel disease. For each CDR3 protein, TCRdb gives one entry from its re-call of the 5' RACE reads, without DNA. Recorded for this sample: 200,000 to 250,000 distinct CDR3 sequences. Sequences were obtained from blood. Source of these receptors: a human donor with ulcerative colitis or Crohn's disease, or a healthy co-twin of an affected twin (not recorded which). Both conserved end residues are part of each CDR3. The order of the fields is V gene, J gene, CDR3 length, CDR3 protein.

V: TRBV7-6; J: TRBJ2-7; length: 14; CDR3: CASSLEGTTGEQYF
V: TRBV5-1; J: TRBJ1-4; length: 14; CDR3: CASSLGTGGEKLFF
V: TRBV20-1; J: TRBJ1-2; length: 18; CDR3: CSASPPGQGTERNYGYTF
V: TRBV12-3/TRBV12-4; J: TRBJ1-2; length: 13; CDR3: CASSGTNNYGYTF
V: TRBV5-6; J: TRBJ2-7; length: 13; CDR3: CASSLYFSYEQYF
V: TRBV4-1; J: TRBJ2-3; length: 17; CDR3: CASSQDGWGSGTDTQYF
V: TRBV4-1; J: TRBJ2-7; length: 15; CDR3: CASSQVTGGDYEQYF
V: TRBV6-6; J: TRBJ1-5; length: 14; CDR3: CASVVGNLNQPQHF
V: TRBV20-1; J: TRBJ1-5; length: 14; CDR3: CSARSTGGYQPQHF
V: TRBV3-1; J: TRBJ2-4; length: 16; CDR3: CASSQDVGLAKNIQYF
V: TRBV15; J: TRBJ1-5; length: 18; CDR3: CATSRGLSGVYSNQPQHF
V: TRBV12-3/TRBV12-4; J: TRBJ1-1; length: 14; CDR3: CASTWGRRNTEAFF
V: TRBV7-9; J: TRBJ1-1; length: 17; CDR3: CASSEPPGAGRFTEAFF
V: TRBV25-1; J: TRBJ1-2; length: 11; CDR3: CASSAPHGYTF
V: TRBV2; J: TRBJ1-5; length: 18; CDR3: CASSEDRTNRAPNQPQHF
V: TRBV11-2; J: TRBJ2-2; length: 15; CDR3: CASSLRWVNTGELFF
V: TRBV6-5; J: TRBJ2-5; length: 15; CDR3: CASSYGDRAPETQYF
V: TRBV4-3; J: TRBJ2-7; length: 15; CDR3: CASSQGWTGLYEQYF
V: TRBV19; J: TRBJ1-1; length: 14; CDR3: CASSIQGPHTEAFF
V: TRBV11-2; J: TRBJ2-5; length: 14; CDR3: CASSGSGARETQYF
V: TRBV5-1; J: TRBJ2-7; length: 16; CDR3: CASSSVPGLGTYEQYF
V: TRBV20-1; J: TRBJ1-5; length: 16; CDR3: CSARNAVTGDRQPQHF
V: TRBV10-3; J: TRBJ1-6; length: 15; CDR3: CAISARQGDNSPLHF
V: TRBV5-1; J: TRBJ2-2; length: 16; CDR3: CASSFTGKRETGELFF
V: TRBV28; J: TRBJ2-2; length: 17; CDR3: CASSSIQGRANTGELFF
V: TRBV7-2; J: TRBJ2-2; length: 13; CDR3: CASSLQGIGELFF
V: TRBV28; J: TRBJ2-1; length: 17; CDR3: CASRGTGGLGGSNEQFF
V: TRBV28; J: TRBJ1-6; length: 18; CDR3: CASSLPPGRQGLGSPLHF
V: TRBV6-1; J: TRBJ1-3; length: 13; CDR3: CASKRVAGNTIYF
V: TRBV2; J: TRBJ1-5; length: 14; CDR3: CASRVKDGDQPQHF
V: TRBV20-1; J: TRBJ2-7; length: 17; CDR3: CSARNRLAGGNAYEQYF
V: TRBV5-4; J: TRBJ2-7; length: 14; CDR3: CASSPVDGVDEQYF
V: TRBV6-5; J: TRBJ2-2; length: 17; CDR3: CASSYSGQGSNTGELFF
V: TRBV7-2; J: TRBJ2-3; length: 14; CDR3: CASSREPNTDTQYF
V: TRBV30; J: TRBJ1-5; length: 14; CDR3: CAWSKGDSNQPQHF
V: TRBV3-1; J: TRBJ2-1; length: 17; CDR3: CASRLARGSLPYNEQFF
V: TRBV2; J: TRBJ1-6; length: 15; CDR3: CASSFTGEGNSPLHF
V: TRBV4-2; J: TRBJ2-7; length: 11; CDR3: CASSPYYEQYF